This T cell receptor (beta chain) emerged from a study of blood T cell repertoires in COVID-19. On the study more broadly: Both acute and convalescent COVID-19 samples were obtained from the United States, Italy and Spain. T cells, B-cell-depleted T cells, or PBMCs supplied cDNA or gDNA.

V lost 5 bases and J lost 2; bases outside the gene matches: 8. The CDR3 totals 15 residues. CDR1 is LGHDT and CDR2 is YNNKEL in the germline V gene (reference sequence). Original data processing: Amplifying reference gene primers gave estimates of nucleated cell counts. Only in-frame clones appear in the TCRdb table, and some are missing; sequencing was by immunoSEQ multiplex PCR. V and J calls and clone size are given by that table; D and trimming were obtained from the DNA. The repertoire holds 350,000 or so clones, with about 90% as singletons. The rearrangement uses TRBV3-1 (or the pseudogene TRBV3-2) and TRBJ1-2, with TRBD1 identical over 7 bases. The receptor comes from a man in his late teens or twenties with active or convalescent COVID-19. The source material was peripheral blood. The chain's CDR3 is CASSATGVINYGYTF. The CDR3 bases are TGTGCCAGCAGCGCTACAGGGGTGATAAACTATGGCTACACCTTC.